This TCR beta chain stems from a study of blood T cell repertoires in COVID-19. The CDR3 has 15 amino acids. Per germline, CDR1 KGHDR and CDR2 SFDVKD. Trimming took 3 bases from V and 7 from J, leaving 14 bases between them. TCRdb's copy holds only in-frame clones and misses some; the assay was immunoSEQ multiplex PCR. The sample has over 35,000 clones, about 88% seen once. This chain uses TRBV24-1 with TRBJ2-2, with a weak D call TRBD1 (6 bases). The sample taken for sequencing was peripheral blood. The TCR was taken from a man in his 70s with active COVID-19. DNA of the CDR3: TGTGCCACCAGTGATGGTTGGACAGATTTCGGGGAGCTGTTTTTT. This sequence encodes CATSDGWTDFGELFF.